The 19 T cell receptor beta chains below come from one sample, sequenced in a study of T cell repertoires in aging, cancer and after chemotherapy (dated by TCRdb to the late 2010s). TCR beta rearrangements were amplified from genomic DNA isolated from peripheral blood, not from sorted cells or RNA. The listed sequencing device is Illumina MiSeq. Multiplex touch-down PCR with a mixed TRB-A/B primer pool was used to amplify rearranged TRB sequences covering the V, D and J segments. Starting from the raw public reads, TCRdb applied fastp trimming at Q25, assembled clones with MiXCR and retained in-frame beta chains. Every CDR3 protein is listed once, alongside the most common genes and DNA of its rows. The sample contains more than 8,000 distinct CDR3 sequences, roughly a third of them found a single time. Jointly, the top ten make up approximately 3% of the sample. The sample taken for sequencing was blood. The receptors derive from a human donor in good health.

This clonotype was seen only a few times. J is TRBJ1-5 and V is TRBV6-1, with D unresolved. The CDR3 length is 14 residues. The ends were cut back, 6 bases at V and 4 bases at J, with 13 bases in the middle. The V gene's germline CDR1 is MNHNS and CDR2 SASEGT. CDR3 coding DNA: TGTGCCAGCAGGGACTATACGGGGAATCAGCCCCAGCATTTT. Translated, it gives CASRDYTGNQPQHF.

This clonotype is medium-sized by share. This chain connects TRBV19 to TRBJ1-2, with D possibly being TRBD1 (5 bases). CDR3 size: 13 residues. Trimming pared 5 bases from V and 8 bases from J, leaving 15 bases between. Germline V gene sequence: CDR1 LNHDA, CDR2 SQIVND (reference sequence). The CDR3 nucleotides read TGTGCCAGTAGTGACAGAAGAGTGAACGGCTACACCTTC. Translation: CASSDRRVNGYTF.

The rearrangement joins TRBV20-1 to TRBJ2-3; D is unresolved. The CDR3 has 14 amino acids. V shed 0 bases and J shed 1 base, with 8 bases lying between them. CDR1 DFQATT and CDR2 SNEGSKA come from the germline V gene (reference sequence). CDR3 residues: CSARDSAGTDTQYF. For the CDR3, the DNA is TGCAGTGCTAGAGATAGTGCTGGCACAGATACGCAGTATTTT.

The chain carries TRBV5-1 and TRBJ1-1; D is unresolved. V was clipped by 3 bases and J by 4 bases, with 10 bases between them. Looked up from germline, CDR1 is SGHRS and CDR2 is YFSETQ. This CDR3 contains 13 residues. CDR3 protein: CASSSTDLTEAFF. The CDR3 nucleotides are TGCGCCAGCAGCTCAACTGACCTCACTGAAGCTTTCTTT.

This clonotype was recorded a few times. This rearrangement joins TRBV7-2 to TRBJ1-6; D not resolved. Trimming shortened V by 5 bases and J by 6 bases, and 14 bases separated the two germline ends. The CDR3 totals 15 residues. The V gene's germline CDR1 is SGHTA and CDR2 FQGNSA. The CDR3 loop reads CASSPRRMPNSPLHF. DNA of the CDR3: TGTGCCAGCAGCCCTCGACGGATGCCTAATTCACCCCTCCACTTT.

The rearrangement links TRBV20-1 to TRBJ2-7; D unclear. The CDR3 runs 14 residues. With 3 bases removed from V and 7 bases from J, the gap between germline ends came to 19 bases. CDR1 DFQATT and CDR2 SNEGSKA come from the germline V gene (reference sequence). The CDR3 region has the DNA TGCAGTGCTAGGATGGCCGGCGCCCCTAAAGAGCAGTACTTC. It translates to CSARMAGAPKEQYF.

The chain combines TRBV4-1 with TRBJ1-1; D unclear. Looked up from germline, CDR1 is MGHRA and CDR2 is YSYEKL. This CDR3 is 13 amino acids long. The V end was cut by 5 bases, the J end by 3 bases, with 10 bases between. CDR3 in amino acids: CASSGPADTEAFF. The CDR3 bases are TGCGCCAGCAGCGGACCAGCGGACACTGAAGCTTTCTTT.

The table lists this clonotype with a few counts. The chain couples TRBV4-2 to TRBJ2-6, with a weak D call TRBD2 (5 bases). Deletions cut 4 bases from V and 2 bases from J, with 27 bases between. CDR3 length equals 21 residues. The V gene's germline CDR1 is LGHNA and CDR2 YNFKEQ. The CDR3 DNA reads as TGTGCCAGCAGCCCATTACGGGGTGCACGCCCAACTGGGGCTGGGGCCAACGTCCTGACTTTC. Its translation: CASSPLRGARPTGAGANVLTF.

CDR3 sequence reads: CSAWIAGEVLDTQYF. CDR3 nucleotide sequence: TGCAGTGCTTGGATAGCGGGAGAAGTACTGGATACGCAGTATTTT. V gene TRBV20-1 combines with J gene TRBJ2-3; TRBD2 matches at 9 bases. Germline lookup yields CDR1 DFQATT and CDR2 SNEGSKA (reference sequence). The CDR3 is 15 residues long. V gave up 5 bases and J gave up 6 bases; unmatched junction bases: 12.

This clonotype showed up just once. Since a much larger clone is just one base distant, this may be a read error. The chain carries TRBV29-1 and TRBJ2-7; a possible D gene is TRBD1 (5 bases). Germline CDR1 SQVTM, CDR2 ANQGSEA. This CDR3 has 14 residues. V was trimmed by 6 bases and J by 6 bases, leaving 21 bases between them. CDR3 residues: CSVLWIGAKSEQYF. As DNA, the CDR3 is TGCAGCGTACTTTGGATAGGGGCTAAATCCGAGCAGTACTTC.

This clonotype occurred a few times. The gene calls are TRBV7-2 and TRBJ1-5, with unresolved D. Trimming shortened V by 5 bases and J by 6 bases, and 14 bases separated the two germline ends. This CDR3 has 14 amino acids. The germline V gene has CDR1 SGHTA and CDR2 FQGNSA. The CDR3 spells CASSLQRGSQPQHF. In DNA, the CDR3 is TGTGCCAGCAGCCTACAGCGGGGAAGTCAGCCCCAGCATTTT.

This rearrangement joins TRBV29-1 to TRBJ2-5; no clear D gene. V dropped 7 bases and J dropped 2 bases, with 14 bases sitting between them. The CDR3 is 13 amino acids. Per the germline V gene, CDR1 is SQVTM and CDR2 is ANQGSEA. CDR3 sequence (DNA): TGCAGCGATGCCCGAGAGATGCAAGAGACCCAGTACTTC. Its protein is CSDAREMQETQYF.

Only a few counts were recorded for this clonotype. This chain uses TRBV11-2 with TRBJ2-1; a possible D gene is TRBD2 (5 bases). This CDR3 is built from 14 residues. Germline V gene data show CDR1 as SGHAT and CDR2 as FQNNGV. Trimming took off 5 bases at V and 9 bases at J, with 17 bases between the two ends. In nucleotides, the CDR3 is TGTGCCAGCAGCCCCTTAAGCACTAGAAGTGAGCAGTTCTTC. It translates to CASSPLSTRSEQFF.

The rearrangement joins TRBV6-5 to TRBJ1-1; D gene uncertain. V shed 4 bases and J shed 6 bases, with 12 bases lying between them. This CDR3 has 13 residues. Germline V gene data show CDR1 as MNHEY and CDR2 as SVGAGI. CDR3 sequence: CASSSQRRSEAFF. The CDR3 nucleotides are TGTGCCAGCAGTTCACAACGACGGTCTGAAGCTTTCTTT.

This rearrangement joins TRBV19 to TRBJ2-1, with D uncertain. The germline V and J ends were trimmed by 7 bases and 5 bases, with 9 bases remaining between them. Germline values: CDR1 LNHDA, CDR2 SQIVND (reference sequence). The CDR3 contains 12 residues. CDR3 sequence (DNA): TGTGCCAGTAAGTCAATCGACAATGAGCAGTTCTTC. The encoded protein is CASKSIDNEQFF.

This clonotype was observed a handful of times. The J gene is TRBJ1-4, the V gene TRBV4-2, with 9 positions matching TRBD1. J lost 8 bases, V lost 3 bases, and 13 bases had no gene match. Germline lookup yields CDR1 LGHNA and CDR2 YNFKEQ. The CDR3 consists of 17 residues. This chain's CDR3 is CASSHRQGGNGMEKLFF. CDR3 DNA sequence: TGTGCCAGCAGCCATAGACAGGGGGGCAACGGAATGGAAAAACTGTTTTTT.

This clonotype has just one count. The V and J genes are TRBV30 and TRBJ1-4, with a possible D match to TRBD1 (5 bases). Trimming took off 3 bases at V and 4 bases at J, with 15 bases between the two ends. The length of the CDR3 is 15 residues. Per the germline V gene, CDR1 is GTSNPN and CDR2 is SVGIG (reference sequence). The CDR3 loop is CAWSGLGTLNEKLFF. The DNA for the CDR3 is TGTGCCTGGAGCGGACTCGGGACCCTTAATGAAAAACTGTTTTTT.

This chain joins TRBV7-9 and TRBJ2-7; 8 nucleotides match TRBD2. The CDR3 spans 12 residues. V lost 5 bases to trimming and J lost 10 bases; unmatched junction nucleotides: 7. Per the germline V gene, CDR1 is SEHNR and CDR2 is FQNEAQ (reference sequence). The DNA of the CDR3 is TGTGCCAGCAGCCCCGACGGGAGGGGACAGTACTTC. Amino acid sequence: CASSPDGRGQYF.

V and J are TRBV18 and TRBJ2-7; D gene uncertain. V lost 8 bases, J lost 3 bases, and 17 bases lay in between. CDR3 length: 14 amino acids. Germline CDR1 reads KGHSH; CDR2 reads LQKENI. CDR3 protein: CASSFDRAIYEQYF. CDR3 coding DNA: TGTGCCAGCAGTTTCGATAGGGCGATCTACGAGCAGTACTTC.